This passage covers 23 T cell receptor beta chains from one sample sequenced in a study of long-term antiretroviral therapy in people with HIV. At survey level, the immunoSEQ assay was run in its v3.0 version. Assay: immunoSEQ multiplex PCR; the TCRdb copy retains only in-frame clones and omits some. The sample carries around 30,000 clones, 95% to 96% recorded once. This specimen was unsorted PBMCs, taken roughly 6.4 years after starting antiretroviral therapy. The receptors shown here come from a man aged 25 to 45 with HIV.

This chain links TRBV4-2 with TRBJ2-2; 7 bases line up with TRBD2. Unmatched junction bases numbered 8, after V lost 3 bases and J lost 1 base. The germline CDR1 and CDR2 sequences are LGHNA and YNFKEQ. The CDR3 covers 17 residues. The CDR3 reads CASSHSSSSGNTGELFF. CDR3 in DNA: TGTGCCAGCAGCCATTCTTCCTCTAGCGGGAACACCGGGGAGCTGTTTTTT.

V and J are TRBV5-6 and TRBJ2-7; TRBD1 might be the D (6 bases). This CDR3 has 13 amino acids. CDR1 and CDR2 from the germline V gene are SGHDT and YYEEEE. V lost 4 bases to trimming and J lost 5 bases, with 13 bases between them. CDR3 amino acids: CASSVTGKHEQYF. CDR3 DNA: TGTGCCAGCAGCGTCACAGGGAAACACGAGCAGTACTTC.

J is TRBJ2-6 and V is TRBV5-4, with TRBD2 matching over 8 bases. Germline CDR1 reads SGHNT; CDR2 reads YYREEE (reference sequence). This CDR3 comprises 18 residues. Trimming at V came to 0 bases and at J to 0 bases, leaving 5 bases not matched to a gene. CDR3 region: CASSLVAGGPSGANVLTF. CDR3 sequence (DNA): TGTGCCAGCAGCTTGGTTGCGGGGGGCCCCTCTGGGGCCAACGTCCTGACTTTC. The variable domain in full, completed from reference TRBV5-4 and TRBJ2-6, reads ETGVTQSPTHLIKTRGQQVTLRCSSQSGHNTVSWYQQALGQGPQFIFQYYREEENGRGNFPPRFSGLQFPNYSSELNVNALELDDSALYLCASSLVAGGPSGANVLTFGAGSRLTVL.

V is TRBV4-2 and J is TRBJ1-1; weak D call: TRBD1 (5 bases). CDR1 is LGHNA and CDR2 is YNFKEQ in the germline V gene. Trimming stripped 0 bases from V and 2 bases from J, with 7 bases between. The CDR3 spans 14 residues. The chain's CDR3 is CASSQEGANTEAFF. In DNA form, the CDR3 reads TGTGCCAGCAGCCAAGAAGGGGCTAACACTGAAGCTTTCTTT.

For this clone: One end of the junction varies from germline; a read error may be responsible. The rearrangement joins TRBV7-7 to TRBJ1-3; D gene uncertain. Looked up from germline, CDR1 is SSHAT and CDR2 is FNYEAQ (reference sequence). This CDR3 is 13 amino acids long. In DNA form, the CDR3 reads TGTGCTAGCAGCTTTGGGCCTGGAAACACCATATATTTT. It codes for CASSFGPGNTIYF.

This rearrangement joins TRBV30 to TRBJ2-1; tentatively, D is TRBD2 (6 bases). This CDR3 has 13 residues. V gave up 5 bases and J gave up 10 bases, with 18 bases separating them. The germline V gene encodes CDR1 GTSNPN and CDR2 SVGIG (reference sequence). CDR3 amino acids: CAWAPTSKDEQFF. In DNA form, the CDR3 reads TGTGCCTGGGCCCCAACTAGCAAAGACGAGCAGTTCTTC.

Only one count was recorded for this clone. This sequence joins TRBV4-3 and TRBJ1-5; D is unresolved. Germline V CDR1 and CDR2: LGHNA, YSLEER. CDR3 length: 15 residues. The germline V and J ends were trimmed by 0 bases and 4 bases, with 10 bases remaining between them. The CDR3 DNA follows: TGCGCCAGCAGCCAAGATTTACAGCGAAATCAGCCCCAGCATTTT. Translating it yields CASSQDLQRNQPQHF.

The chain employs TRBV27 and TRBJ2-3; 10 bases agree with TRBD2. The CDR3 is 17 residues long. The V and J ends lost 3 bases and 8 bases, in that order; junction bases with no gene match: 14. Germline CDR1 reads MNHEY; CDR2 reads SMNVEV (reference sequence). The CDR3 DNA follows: TGTGCCAGCAGTTTCCCCTCAGCGGGAGGGGCTCGTGGTACGCAGTATTTT. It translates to CASSFPSAGGARGTQYF.

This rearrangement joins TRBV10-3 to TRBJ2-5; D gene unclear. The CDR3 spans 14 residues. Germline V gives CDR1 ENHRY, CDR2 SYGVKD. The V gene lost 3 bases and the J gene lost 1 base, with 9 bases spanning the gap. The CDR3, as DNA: TGTGCCATCAGTGAACGGCAGACCCAAGAGACCCAGTACTTC. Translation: CAISERQTQETQYF.

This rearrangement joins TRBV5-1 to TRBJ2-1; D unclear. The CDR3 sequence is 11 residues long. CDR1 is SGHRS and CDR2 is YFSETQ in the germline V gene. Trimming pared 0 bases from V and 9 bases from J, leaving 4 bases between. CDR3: CASSLGTEQFF. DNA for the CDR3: TGCGCCAGCAGCTTGGGGACTGAGCAGTTCTTC.

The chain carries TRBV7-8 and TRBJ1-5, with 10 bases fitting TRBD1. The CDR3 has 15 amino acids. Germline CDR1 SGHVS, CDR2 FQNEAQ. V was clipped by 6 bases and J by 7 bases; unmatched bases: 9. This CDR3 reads CASRPGTGEGQPQHF. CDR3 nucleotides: TGTGCCAGCAGACCTGGGACAGGGGAAGGACAGCCCCAGCATTTT.

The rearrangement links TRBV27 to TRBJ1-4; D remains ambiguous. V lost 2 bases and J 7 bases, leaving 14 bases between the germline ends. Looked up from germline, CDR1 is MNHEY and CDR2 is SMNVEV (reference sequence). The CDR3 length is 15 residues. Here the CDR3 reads CASSLGGWSGEKLFF. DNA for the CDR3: TGTGCCAGCAGTTTAGGCGGGTGGTCGGGTGAAAAACTGTTTTTT.

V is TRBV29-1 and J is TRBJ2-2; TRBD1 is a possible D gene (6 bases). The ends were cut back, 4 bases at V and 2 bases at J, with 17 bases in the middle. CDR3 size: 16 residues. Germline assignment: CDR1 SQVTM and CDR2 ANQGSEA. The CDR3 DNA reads TGCAGCGTTGGGGGGCTTGGGGGAGTTAACACCGGGGAGCTGTTTTTT. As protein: CSVGGLGGVNTGELFF.

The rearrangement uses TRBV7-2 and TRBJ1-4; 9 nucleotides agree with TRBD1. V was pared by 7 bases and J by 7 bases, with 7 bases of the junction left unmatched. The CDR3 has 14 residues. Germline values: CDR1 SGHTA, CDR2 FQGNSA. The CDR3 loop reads CASNHRGPSEKLFF. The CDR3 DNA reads TGTGCCAGCAACCACAGGGGGCCTAGTGAAAAACTGTTTTTT.

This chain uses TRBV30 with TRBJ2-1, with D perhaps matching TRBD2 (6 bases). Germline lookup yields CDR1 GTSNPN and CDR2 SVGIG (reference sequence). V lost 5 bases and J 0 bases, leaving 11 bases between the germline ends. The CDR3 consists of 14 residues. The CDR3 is CAWEEGSSYNEQFF. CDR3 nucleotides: TGTGCCTGGGAGGAGGGGAGCTCCTACAATGAGCAGTTCTTC. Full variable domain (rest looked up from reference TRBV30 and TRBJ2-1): SQTIHQWPATLVQPVGSPLSLECTVEGTSNPNLYWYRQAAGRGLQLLFYSVGIGQISSEVPQNLSASRPQDRQFILSSKKLLLSDSGFYLCAWEEGSSYNEQFFGPGTRLTVL.

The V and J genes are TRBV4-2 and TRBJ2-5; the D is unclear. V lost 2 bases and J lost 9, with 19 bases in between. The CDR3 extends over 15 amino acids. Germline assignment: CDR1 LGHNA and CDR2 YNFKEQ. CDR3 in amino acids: CASSQNPEQPVAQYF. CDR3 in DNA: TGTGCCAGCAGCCAAAATCCGGAGCAGCCGGTGGCCCAGTACTTC.

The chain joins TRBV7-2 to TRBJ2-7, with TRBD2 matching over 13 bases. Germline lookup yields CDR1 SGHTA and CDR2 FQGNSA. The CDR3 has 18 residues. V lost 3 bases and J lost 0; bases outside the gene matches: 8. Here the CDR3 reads CASSLAGLAGATSYEQYF. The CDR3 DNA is TGTGCCAGCAGCTTGGCCGGACTAGCGGGAGCTACCTCCTACGAGCAGTACTTC.

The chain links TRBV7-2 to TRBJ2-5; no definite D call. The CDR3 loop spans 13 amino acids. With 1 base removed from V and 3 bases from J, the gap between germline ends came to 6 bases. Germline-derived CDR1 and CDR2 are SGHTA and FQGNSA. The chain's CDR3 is CASSLVVEETQYF. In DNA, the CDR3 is TGTGCCAGCAGCTTAGTGGTGGAAGAGACCCAGTACTTC.

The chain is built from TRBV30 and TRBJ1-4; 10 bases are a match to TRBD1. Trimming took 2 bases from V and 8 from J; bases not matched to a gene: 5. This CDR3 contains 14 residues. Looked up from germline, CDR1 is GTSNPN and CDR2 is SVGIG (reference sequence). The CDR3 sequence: CAWSLDRGREKLFF. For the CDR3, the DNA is TGTGCCTGGAGTCTTGACAGGGGGCGCGAAAAACTGTTTTTT.

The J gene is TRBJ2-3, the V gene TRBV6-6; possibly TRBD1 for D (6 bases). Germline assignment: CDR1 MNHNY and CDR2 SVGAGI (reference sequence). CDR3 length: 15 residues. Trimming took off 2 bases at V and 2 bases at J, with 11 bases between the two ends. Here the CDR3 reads CASSYPGTTTDTQYF. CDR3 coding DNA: TGTGCCAGCAGTTACCCCGGGACAACCACAGATACGCAGTATTTT.

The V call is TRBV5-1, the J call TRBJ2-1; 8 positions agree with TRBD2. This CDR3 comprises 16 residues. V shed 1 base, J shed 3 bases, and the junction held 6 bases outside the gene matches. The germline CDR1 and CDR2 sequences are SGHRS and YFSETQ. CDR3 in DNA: TGCGCCAGCAGCTTGAATACGGGAGGGCTCTACAATGAGCAGTTCTTC. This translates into CASSLNTGGLYNEQFF. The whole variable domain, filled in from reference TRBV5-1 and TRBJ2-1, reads KAGVTQTPRYLIKTRGQQVTLSCSPISGHRSVSWYQQTPGQGLQFLFEYFSETQRNKGNFPGRFSGRQFSNSRSEMNVSTLELGDSALYLCASSLNTGGLYNEQFFGPGTRLTVL.

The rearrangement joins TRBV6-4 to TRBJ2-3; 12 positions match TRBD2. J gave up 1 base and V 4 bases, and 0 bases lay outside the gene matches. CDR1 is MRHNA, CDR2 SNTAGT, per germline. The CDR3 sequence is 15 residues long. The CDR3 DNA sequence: TGTGCCAGCAGTGGACTAGCGGGGGGCACAGATACGCAGTATTTT. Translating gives CASSGLAGGTDTQYF.

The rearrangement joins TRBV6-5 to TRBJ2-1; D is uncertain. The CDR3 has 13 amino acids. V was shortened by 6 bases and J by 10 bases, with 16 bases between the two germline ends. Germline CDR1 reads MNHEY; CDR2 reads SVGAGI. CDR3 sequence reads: CASSPSSTGEQFF. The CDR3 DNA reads TGTGCCAGCAGCCCCTCCTCTACCGGCGAGCAGTTCTTC.